These T cell receptor beta chains were read from a single sample in a study of blood T cell repertoires in COVID-19. The protocol was immunoSEQ multiplex PCR, while the TCRdb copy is restricted to in-frame clones and leaves out a portion. This table has approximately 290,000 clones, 80% to 90% appearing once. What was sequenced was PBMCs or T cells enriched from blood (not recorded which). These receptor sequences come from a young woman who had recovered from COVID-19. The CDR3 runs from the conserved cysteine through the conserved F or W. The order of the fields is V gene, D gene, clone size, J gene, CDR3 DNA, CDR3 protein. A D gene is named only where the DNA matches it firmly. Clone size, where shown, is once, few, many, or a class for clones that have expanded.

TRBV18	TRBD1	.	TRBJ1-5	TGTGCCAGCTCACCATGGCCGGGACAGGGTGACAATCAGCCCCAGCATTTT	CASSPWPGQGDNQPQHF
TRBV5-4	TRBD1	.	TRBJ1-3	TGTGCCAGCAGCTACCCAGGGGGTTCTGGAAACACCATATATTTT	CASSYPGGSGNTIYF
TRBV7-9	.	few	TRBJ1-4	TGTGCCAGCAACCCCCCGCAGGGCAATATCGAAAAACTGTTTTTT	CASNPPQGNIEKLFF
TRBV19	TRBD1	.	TRBJ1-2	TGTGCCAGTATGGACAGGGGGGTCTATGGCTACACCTTC	CASMDRGVYGYTF
TRBV7-3	TRBD2	.	TRBJ2-1	TGTGCCAGCAGCTTAACGTCGGCTAGCGGATACAATGAGCAGTTCTTC	CASSLTSASGYNEQFF
TRBV15	TRBD1	.	TRBJ1-2	TGTGCCACCAGCAGAGACCGGGGAGGTTACAGGGGGCGCAACTATGGCTACACCTTC	CATSRDRGGYRGRNYGYTF
TRBV5-1	.	.	TRBJ1-1	TGCGCCAGCAGCTTAGAACAGGGACGGACTGAAGCTTTCTTT	CASSLEQGRTEAFF
TRBV5-1	TRBD1	.	TRBJ1-2	TGCGCCAGCAGCCAAGACGGGACAGCAGGTGGCTACACCTTC	CASSQDGTAGGYTF
TRBV4-1	TRBD1	few	TRBJ1-2	TGCGCCAGCAGCCCGGATAGACAGGGGAAAGGTTCAGGCTACACCTTC	CASSPDRQGKGSGYTF
TRBV7-2	TRBD2	.	TRBJ2-3	TGTGCCAGCAGCTTGGGGCTTCTAGCGGGGGGCCCGTTAGATACGCAGTATTTT	CASSLGLLAGGPLDTQYF
TRBV19	.	once	TRBJ2-1	TGTGCCAGTACGAAGCGAGCTTTCTACAATGAGCAGTTCTTC	CASTKRAFYNEQFF
TRBV3-1/TRBV3-2	TRBD1	.	TRBJ1-4	TGTGCCAGCAGCCAGGGGACAGGGGGGCTTGAAAAACTGTTTTTT	CASSQGTGGLEKLFF
TRBV11-2	.	.	TRBJ1-4	TGTGCCAGCAGTCGGGGGGCAACTAATGAAAAACTGTTTTTT	CASSRGATNEKLFF
TRBV15	.	.	TRBJ1-5	TGTGCCACCAGCAGAACCCAGGGCATCAATCAGCCCCAGCATTTT	CATSRTQGINQPQHF
TRBV2	.	few	TRBJ2-7	TGTGCCAGCCTCCACCCTCTGACAGGAAGCGAGCAGTACTTC	CASLHPLTGSEQYF
TRBV10-3	TRBD1	.	TRBJ1-2	TGTGCCATCAGTAGACAGGGGAATATCTATGGCTACACCTTC	CAISRQGNIYGYTF
TRBV19	TRBD1	.	TRBJ2-7	TGTGCCAGTAGTACGACAGGGGGCCCCTACGAGCAGTACTTC	CASSTTGGPYEQYF
TRBV12-3/TRBV12-4	.	.	TRBJ2-7	TGTGCCAGCAGCCCTTCTTACGAGCAGTACTTC	CASSPSYEQYF
TRBV29-1	.	.	TRBJ1-5	TGCAGCGTTACAACAGGGCCGGGCCAGCCCCAGCATTTT	CSVTTGPGQPQHF
TRBV19	TRBD1	.	TRBJ1-1	TGTGCCAGTAGCTGGGCGGCAGGGGGCGGTGAAGCTTTCTTT	CASSWAAGGGEAFF
TRBV25-1	.	.	TRBJ1-2	TGTGCCAGCAGGACATCAGGGCCCTATGGCTACACCTTC	CASRTSGPYGYTF
TRBV7-9	.	.	TRBJ2-7	TGTGCCAGCAGCAGAGGGTATCTGAACGAGCAGTACTTC	CASSRGYLNEQYF
TRBV9	.	.	TRBJ1-4	TGTGCCAGCACGGCGGGCCCAAATGAAAAACTGTTTTTT	CASTAGPNEKLFF
TRBV19	TRBD1	.	TRBJ2-3	TGTGCCAGTAGACAGGGGAGCACAGATACGCAGTATTTT	CASRQGSTDTQYF
TRBV13	TRBD2	.	TRBJ2-4	TGTGCCAGCAGCTGGACTAGCGGGGTAGCCAAAAACATTCAGTACTTC	CASSWTSGVAKNIQYF
TRBV7-6	TRBD1	.	TRBJ2-7	TGTGCCAGCAGCGCGTCAGGGGGCCAGGGCGAGCAGTACTTC	CASSASGGQGEQYF
TRBV12-5	.	.	TRBJ2-5	TGTGCTAGTGGTTCTGGGTGGGAGCCCGTAGAGACCCAGTACTTC	CASGSGWEPVETQYF
TRBV5-6	.	once	TRBJ2-1	TGTGCCAGCGGGACACTAAAGACCCCTTACAATGAGCAGTTCTTC	CASGTLKTPYNEQFF
TRBV6-1	TRBD1	.	TRBJ1-2	TGTGCCAGCAGTGAAACAGGGGGCGTCGGCTACACCTTC	CASSETGGVGYTF
TRBV11-2	TRBD1	.	TRBJ2-1	TGTGCCAGCAGCCGTCAACAGGGGTCCTACAATGAGCAGTTCTTC	CASSRQQGSYNEQFF
TRBV5-6	.	once	TRBJ1-1	TGTGCCAGCAGATTCAACCTCGGACAGATGAACACTGAAGCTTTCTTT	CASRFNLGQMNTEAFF
TRBV19	.	.	TRBJ1-5	TGTGCCAGTAGTATGAGACAGTTCAACCCTTACAGATGGCAGCCCCAGCATTTT	CASSMRQFNPYRWQPQHF
TRBV30	.	.	TRBJ1-2	TGTGCCTGGAGCCCGGGAGGGGGAGGCTATGGCTACACCTTC	CAWSPGGGGYGYTF
TRBV3-1/TRBV3-2	.	.	TRBJ1-1	TGTGCCAGCAGCCAAGATCGCCGGACACGGTCGAACACTGAAGCTTTCTTT	CASSQDRRTRSNTEAFF
TRBV7-9	.	.	TRBJ1-5	TGTGCCAGCAGCTTTTCCGCTTCGGAGTTTTTCTCCCATCAGCCCCAGCATTTT	CASSFSASEFFSHQPQHF
TRBV28	.	.	TRBJ1-4	TGTGCCAGCAGTTTGGGGGGAAATGAAAAACTGTTTTTT	CASSLGGNEKLFF
TRBV28	.	.	TRBJ2-1	TGTGCCAGCAGTTTGTCTCTTTGGCTAGCGGAAGGGGGCTACAATGAGCAGTTCTTC	CASSLSLWLAEGGYNEQFF
TRBV10-2	.	once	TRBJ1-1	TGCGCCAGCAGTGGGCGGACAGCGAACACTGAAGCTTTCTTT	CASSGRTANTEAFF
TRBV10-1	TRBD1	once	TRBJ2-3	TGCGCCAGCAGTGAGTCTTGGGACAGCCTCACAGATACGCAGTATTTT	CASSESWDSLTDTQYF
TRBV24-1	TRBD2	.	TRBJ2-1	TGTGCCAAGGGGGCTAGCGGGAGCAATGAGCAGTTCTTC	CAKGASGSNEQFF
TRBV28	.	.	TRBJ1-1	TGTGCCAGCAGTTTAAAGGGGCGGAAGGCTGAAGCTTTCTTT	CASSLKGRKAEAFF
TRBV14	.	.	TRBJ2-1	TGTGCCAGCAGCCCCTGGACAGTAAACAATGAGCAGTTCTTC	CASSPWTVNNEQFF
TRBV19	TRBD2	.	TRBJ2-3	TGTGCCAGTGGGATTAGCGGGAGAACGGATACGCAGTATTTT	CASGISGRTDTQYF
TRBV30	TRBD1	.	TRBJ1-1	TGTGCCTGTTCAAGGGACAGGGGAGGCCTCATGAACACTGAAGCTTTCTTT	CACSRDRGGLMNTEAFF
TRBV10-3	TRBD2	.	TRBJ2-2	TGTGCCATCAACGGCGGGGGGTCGACCGGGGAGCTGTTTTTT	CAINGGGSTGELFF
TRBV28	TRBD1	.	TRBJ1-2	TGTGCCAGCAGTCTGACAGGGTCGCGCTATGGCTACACCTTC	CASSLTGSRYGYTF
TRBV4-2	.	once	TRBJ2-3	TGTGCCAGCAGCCCCAGCGGCTTCACAGATACGCAGTATTTT	CASSPSGFTDTQYF
TRBV28	TRBD2	.	TRBJ2-1	TGTGCCAGCAGTTTTAAGGCTAGCGGGGGATTATACAATGAGCAGTTCTTC	CASSFKASGGLYNEQFF
TRBV4-1	TRBD1	.	TRBJ1-2	TGCGCCAGCAGCCCGGGGACAGGGCTGGGCTACACCTTC	CASSPGTGLGYTF
TRBV7-3	.	.	TRBJ1-6	TGTGCCAGCAGCTTCTCAGCGCCCTCCTATAATTCACCCCTCCACTTT	CASSFSAPSYNSPLHF
TRBV10-1	.	.	TRBJ1-2	TGCGCCAGCAGTGAGTCGAAAATAGCGGCGGCAGGGTCTCCCTATGGCTACACCTTC	CASSESKIAAAGSPYGYTF
TRBV28	TRBD2	few	TRBJ2-7	TGTGCCAGCAGTTTTACTCGGACTAGCGTTAGAGGATACGAGCAGTACTTC	CASSFTRTSVRGYEQYF